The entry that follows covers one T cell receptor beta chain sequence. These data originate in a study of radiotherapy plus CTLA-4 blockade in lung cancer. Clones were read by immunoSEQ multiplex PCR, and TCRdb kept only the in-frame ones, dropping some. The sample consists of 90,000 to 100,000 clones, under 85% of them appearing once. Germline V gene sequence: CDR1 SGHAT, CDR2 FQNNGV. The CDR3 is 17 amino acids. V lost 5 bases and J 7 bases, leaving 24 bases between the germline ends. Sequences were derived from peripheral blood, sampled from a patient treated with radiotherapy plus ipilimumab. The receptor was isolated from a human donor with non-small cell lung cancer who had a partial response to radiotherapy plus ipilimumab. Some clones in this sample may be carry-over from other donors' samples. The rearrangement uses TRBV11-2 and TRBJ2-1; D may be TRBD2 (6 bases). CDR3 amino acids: CASSRAGATMNSNEQFF. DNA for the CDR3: TGTGCCAGCAGCCGAGCGGGCGCTACAATGAACTCGAATGAGCAGTTCTTC.